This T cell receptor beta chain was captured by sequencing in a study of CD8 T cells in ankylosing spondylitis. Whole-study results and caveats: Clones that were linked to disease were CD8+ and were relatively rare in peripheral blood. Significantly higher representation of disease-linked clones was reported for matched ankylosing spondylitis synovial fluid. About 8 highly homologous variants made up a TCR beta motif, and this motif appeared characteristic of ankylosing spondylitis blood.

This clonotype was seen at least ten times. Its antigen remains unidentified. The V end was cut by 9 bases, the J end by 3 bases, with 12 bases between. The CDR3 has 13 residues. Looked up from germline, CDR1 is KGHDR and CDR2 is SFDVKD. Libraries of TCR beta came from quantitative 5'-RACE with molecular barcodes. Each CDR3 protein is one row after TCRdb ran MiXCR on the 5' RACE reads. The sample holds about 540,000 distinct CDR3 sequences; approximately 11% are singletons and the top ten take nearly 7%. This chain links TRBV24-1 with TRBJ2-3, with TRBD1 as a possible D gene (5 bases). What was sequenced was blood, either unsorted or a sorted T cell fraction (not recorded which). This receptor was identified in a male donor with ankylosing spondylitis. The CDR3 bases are TGTGCCACCCTTGGGGCAGGAACAGATACGCAGTATTTT. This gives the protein CATLGAGTDTQYF.